This T cell receptor (beta chain) was observed in a study of identical twins. Study-wide results and limits: In drawing conclusions, the study used cross-sectional statistical analysis and did not follow the same donors. Cord blood beta clonotypes present at high abundance carried fewer insertions; no such pattern appeared in memory repertoires.

TCRdb recomputed calls from the 5' RACE reads with MiXCR, one row per CDR3 protein. This sample carries 400,000 to 500,000 distinct CDR3 sequences, around 18% of them seen once, and the ten largest clones take roughly 12%. As for this clonotype: No antigen is known for it.

The CDR3 contains 16 residues. Per germline, CDR1 SGHTA and CDR2 FQGNSA. Trimming pared 2 bases from V and 8 bases from J, leaving 20 bases between. The chain links TRBV7-2 to TRBJ2-3, with D perhaps TRBD2 (5 bases). This TCR was sampled from a man over 45 in good health. What was sequenced was naive T cells sorted from blood. CDR3 sequence reads: CASSLMARAHGGTQYF. CDR3 sequence (DNA): TGTGCCAGCAGCTTAATGGCGCGGGCCCACGGAGGTACGCAGTATTTT.